This T cell receptor beta chain originates from a study of PD-1 blockade in classical Hodgkin lymphoma. Described time point: cycle 4 day 1 (C4D1), after around six weeks of nivolumab. Every single patient, without exception, relapsed after autologous stem cell transplantation, and brentuximab vedotin exposure varied. Profiling relied on immunoSEQ multiplex PCR, and the TCRdb table lists in-frame clones only, not all of them. Of under 25,000 clones in the sample, over 65% were seen once. In its sample, this clone was seen many times. The germline CDR1 and CDR2 sequences are MNHNS and SASEGT. The CDR3 has 14 amino acids. V shed 6 bases and J 3 bases; nucleotides not matched to a gene: 7.

V is TRBV6-1 and J is TRBJ1-1; 7 bases match TRBD1. The receptor was derived from a human donor with classical Hodgkin lymphoma. This specimen consisted of peripheral blood mononuclear cells (PBMCs), obtained before the fourth cycle of nivolumab. This CDR3 reads CASREGQTHTEAFF. CDR3 nucleotides: TGTGCCAGCAGAGAGGGACAGACCCACACTGAAGCTTTCTTT.